What follows are 26 T cell receptor beta chains derived from one specimen sequenced in a study of a mutant IDH1 vaccine in newly diagnosed glioma. Clones were sequenced by immunoSEQ multiplex PCR, and TCRdb holds only the in-frame ones, with some missing. The sample has around 60,000 clones, roughly 80% seen once. Their recognized antigens are unknown. Noted time point: week 35, safety follow-up. A 20-mer mutant IDH1 peptide at 300 ug was injected subcutaneously with topical imiquimod. This sample comprised PBMCs, obtained from a glioma patient whose treatment included an IDH1 peptide vaccine. The source is a man aged 35 to 55 with glioma.

The V call is TRBV14, the J call TRBJ2-7; TRBD1 matches at 11 bases. The CDR3 loop spans 15 amino acids. Germline assignment: CDR1 SGHDN and CDR2 FVKESK. J lost 7 bases, V lost 2 bases, and 7 bases had no gene match. The CDR3 DNA follows: TGTGCCAGCAGCCAATGGACAGGGGGCGCGGGGGAGCAGTACTTC. Amino acid sequence: CASSQWTGGAGEQYF.

The chain uses TRBV4-1 and TRBJ2-7; D unclear. Germline-derived CDR1 and CDR2 are MGHRA and YSYEKL. This CDR3 is 14 amino acids long. V lost 1 base and J lost 5, with 12 bases in between. The CDR3 protein is CASSQVISVDEQYF. The CDR3 nucleotides read TGCGCCAGCAGCCAAGTTATCAGCGTAGACGAGCAGTACTTC.

The gene calls are TRBV9 and TRBJ2-3; tentative D call: TRBD2 (6 bases). The V and J ends lost 4 bases and 4 bases respectively, with 16 bases between them. The germline V gene has CDR1 SGDLS and CDR2 YYNGEE. The length of the CDR3 is 15 residues. In DNA form, the CDR3 reads TGTGCCAGCAGCCCGCGACTAGAGGTAGCAGATACGCAGTATTTT. It translates to CASSPRLEVADTQYF.

Worth noting for this clone: It is likely a read error, because the conserved phenylalanine at the end of the CDR3 is missing. The gene calls are TRBV25-1 and TRBJ1-2; the match to TRBD1 covers 8 bases. Losses at the gene ends were 4 bases for V and 1 base for J; bases not matched to a gene: 11. Looked up from germline, CDR1 is MGHDK and CDR2 is SYGVNS. The CDR3 length is 17 residues. CDR3 sequence (DNA): TGTGCCAGCAGTGGGTTATTGGACAGGGACTTTAACTATGGCTACACCCTC. Amino acids: CASSGLLDRDFNYGYTL.

The chain joins TRBV5-4 to TRBJ2-5; D gene ambiguous. The CDR3 totals 11 residues. Germline CDR1 is SGHNT and CDR2 is YYREEE (reference sequence). V was trimmed by 3 bases and J by 2 bases, leaving 2 bases between them. The CDR3 nucleotides read TGTGCCAGCAGCTATCAAGAGACCCAGTACTTC. It translates to CASSYQETQYF.

J is TRBJ2-1 and V is TRBV30; D possibly uses TRBD1 or TRBD2 (5 bases each). CDR1 GTSNPN and CDR2 SVGIG come from the germline V gene (reference sequence). The CDR3 is 14 amino acids. V shed 4 bases and J shed 5 bases, with 15 bases lying between them. The CDR3 spells CAWTPTWGNNEQFF. The CDR3 bases are TGTGCCTGGACCCCAACGTGGGGGAACAATGAGCAGTTCTTC. The whole variable domain, remainder taken from reference TRBV30 and TRBJ2-1, is SQTIHQWPATLVQPVGSPLSLECTVEGTSNPNLYWYRQAAGRGLQLLFYSVGIGQISSEVPQNLSASRPQDRQFILSSKKLLLSDSGFYLCAWTPTWGNNEQFFGPGTRLTVL.

This clone showed up just a few times. The gene calls are TRBV7-6 and TRBJ1-5; unclear D gene. Trimming pared 3 bases from V and 3 bases from J, leaving 9 bases between. Germline V gene sequence: CDR1 SGHVS, CDR2 FNYEAQ. CDR3 length: 14 amino acids. This CDR3 is CASSFGGNNQPQHF. DNA for the CDR3: TGTGCCAGCAGCTTCGGTGGAAACAATCAGCCCCAGCATTTT.

This clone was detected a few times. The rearrangement uses TRBV18 and TRBJ2-1; 12 bases fit TRBD2. The CDR3 runs 17 residues. The ends lost 2 bases at V and 9 bases at J; junction bases unmatched: 11. CDR1 and CDR2 (germline): KGHSH, LQKENI. CDR3: CASSPWQLAGGPGEQFF. In DNA, the CDR3 is TGTGCCAGCTCACCATGGCAGCTAGCGGGGGGGCCAGGTGAGCAGTTCTTC. Based on the CDR3 plus reference TRBV18 and TRBJ2-1, the full variable domain is NAGVMQNPRHLVRRRGQEARLRCSPMKGHSHVYWYRQLPEEGLKFMVYLQKENIIDESGMPKERFSAEFPKEGPSILRIQQVVRGDSAAYFCASSPWQLAGGPGEQFFGPGTRLTVL.

V and J are TRBV4-3 and TRBJ2-3; 8 bases map to TRBD2. V gave up 1 base and J gave up 5 bases; unmatched junction bases: 11. The CDR3 is 17 amino acids. Germline V CDR1 and CDR2: LGHNA, YSLEER. The CDR3 is CASSQVSSGATGDTQYF. CDR3 bases: TGCGCCAGCAGCCAAGTGAGTAGCGGGGCCACCGGAGATACGCAGTATTTT.

This chain links TRBV7-9 with TRBJ2-7; D remains unclear. Trimming stripped 5 bases from V and 6 bases from J, with 14 bases between. The CDR3 has 13 residues. Per the germline V gene, CDR1 is SEHNR and CDR2 is FQNEAQ (reference sequence). The CDR3 bases are TGTGCCAGCAGCCTCCCGTTGGTCCCCGAGCAGTACTTC. Its protein product is CASSLPLVPEQYF. The full variable domain, rest sourced from reference TRBV7-9 and TRBJ2-7, is DTGVSQNPRHKITKRGQNVTFRCDPISEHNRLYWYRQTLGQGPEFLTYFQNEAQLEKSRLLSDRFSAERPKGSFSTLEIQRTEQGDSAMYLCASSLPLVPEQYFGPGTRLTVT.

This sequence joins TRBV2 and TRBJ2-1; a weak D match, TRBD2 (6 bases). The CDR3 has 15 residues. The germline V gene encodes CDR1 SNHLY and CDR2 FYNNEI. V lost 2 bases, J lost 0 bases, and 8 bases lay in between. CDR3 nucleotide sequence: TGTGCCAGCAGTGAATGGGGGGACTCCTACAATGAGCAGTTCTTC. As protein: CASSEWGDSYNEQFF. Variable domain in full (rest from reference TRBV2 and TRBJ2-1): EPEVTQTPSHQVTQMGQEVILRCVPISNHLYFYWYRQILGQKVEFLVSFYNNEISEKSEIFDDQFSVERPDGSNFTLKIRSTKLEDSAMYFCASSEWGDSYNEQFFGPGTRLTVL.

This clone showed up many times. The chain has TRBV19 and TRBJ1-1; TRBD1 might be the D (5 bases). V was trimmed by 3 bases and J by 1 base, leaving 9 bases between them. The CDR3 sequence is 14 residues long. CDR1 and CDR2 from the germline V gene are LNHDA and SQIVND (reference sequence). Here the CDR3 DNA reads TGTGCCAGTAGTATTACCAGGGAGAACACTGAAGCTTTCTTT. Protein: CASSITRENTEAFF.

The chain joins TRBV28 to TRBJ2-7, with D possibly matching TRBD1 (6 bases). In germline, CDR1 is MDHEN, CDR2 SYDVKM. Between the trimmed V and J ends, which lost 4 bases and 3 bases, there was a span of 16 bases. The CDR3 runs to 15 residues. For the CDR3, the DNA is TGTGCCAGCAGTTCACGATCGGACAGAGGCTACGAGCAGTACTTC. This sequence encodes CASSSRSDRGYEQYF.

V usage is TRBV25-1 and J usage is TRBJ2-2, with D maybe TRBD1 (6 bases). V was clipped by 1 base and J by 1 base, with 10 bases between them. CDR3 size: 16 residues. The germline V gene encodes CDR1 MGHDK and CDR2 SYGVNS. The CDR3 is CASSESQGMNTGELFF. CDR3 DNA: TGTGCCAGCAGTGAATCTCAGGGGATGAACACCGGGGAGCTGTTTTTT.

The rearrangement links TRBV4-1 to TRBJ1-6; a weak D match, TRBD1 (5 bases). This CDR3 is built from 15 residues. Trimming took off 3 bases at V and 3 bases at J, with 9 bases between the two ends. Germline-derived CDR1 and CDR2 are MGHRA and YSYEKL. The CDR3 here is CASSQSGNYNSPLHF. The CDR3 DNA reads TGCGCCAGCAGCCAGTCAGGGAACTATAATTCACCCCTCCACTTT.

The chain employs TRBV4-2 and TRBJ2-1; D might be TRBD1 (6 bases). V lost 4 bases and J lost 7, with 20 bases in between. The CDR3 extends over 16 amino acids. Germline values: CDR1 LGHNA, CDR2 YNFKEQ. CDR3 protein: CASSPLGGRLVNEQFF. CDR3 nucleotides: TGTGCCAGCAGCCCTCTAGGGGGAAGGCTGGTTAATGAGCAGTTCTTC.

This chain connects TRBV30 to TRBJ2-7; D not certain. Per the germline V gene, CDR1 is GTSNPN and CDR2 is SVGIG (reference sequence). V lost 6 bases and J lost 2, with 14 bases in between. The CDR3 spans 13 residues. CDR3 DNA: TGTGCCTGCAGACGGGTCAGGACCTACGAGCAGTACTTC. Residues: CACRRVRTYEQYF.

This clone has only a few counts. The chain recombines TRBV30 with TRBJ1-5; D is unresolved. V lost 2 bases and J 4 bases, leaving 12 bases between the germline ends. Germline V gives CDR1 GTSNPN, CDR2 SVGIG (reference sequence). This CDR3 spans 14 amino acids. The CDR3 DNA is TGTGCCTGGAGTCACGACAACGGAAATCAGCCCCAGCATTTT. Translating gives CAWSHDNGNQPQHF.

This chain joins TRBV27 and TRBJ1-6; maybe TRBD1 (5 bases). This CDR3 is built from 15 residues. Germline V lookup: CDR1 MNHEY, CDR2 SMNVEV (reference sequence). Trimming removed 5 bases at V and 7 bases at J, with 15 bases between. In DNA form, the CDR3 reads TGTGCCAGCAGTGTTGGGACCGTTCCCAATTCACCCCTCCACTTT. Its protein is CASSVGTVPNSPLHF.

The genes are TRBV10-2 and TRBJ2-3; the D gene is possibly TRBD2 (6 bases). V lost 5 bases and J lost 2, with 11 bases in between. The germline gives CDR1 WSHSY, CDR2 SAAADI. CDR3 length: 14 amino acids. CDR3 nucleotides: TGCGCCAGCAGTTTGCGGGGCATCACAGATACGCAGTATTTT. Translating it yields CASSLRGITDTQYF.

The chain joins TRBV7-9 to TRBJ2-5; TRBD2 aligns across 13 bases. The germline CDR1 and CDR2 sequences are SEHNR and FQNEAQ (reference sequence). V dropped 7 bases and J dropped 2; count of bases not matched to a gene: 10. CDR3 size: 17 residues. CDR3 sequence (DNA): TGTGCCAGCACCTTGACTAGCGGGGGGCTTTATCAAGAGACCCAGTACTTC. Amino acids: CASTLTSGGLYQETQYF.

The chain uses TRBV4-1 and TRBJ1-1; D remains ambiguous. V was clipped by 6 bases and J by 1 base, with 9 bases between them. The CDR3 spans 13 residues. Germline V gene lookup returns CDR1 MGHRA and CDR2 YSYEKL. The CDR3 DNA sequence: TGCGCCAGCAGTCGTGATGCGAACACTGAAGCTTTCTTT. Translation: CASSRDANTEAFF.

The V gene is TRBV6-5, the J gene TRBJ1-6, with D perhaps TRBD1 (5 bases). V was cut by 0 bases and J by 7 bases, with 10 bases left in between. Germline CDR1 MNHEY, CDR2 SVGAGI. The CDR3 is made up of 15 amino acids. CDR3 sequence: CASSYSSGLNSPLHF. The CDR3 DNA sequence: TGTGCCAGCAGTTACTCTTCGGGACTAAATTCACCCCTCCACTTT.

This clone was counted a few times. The chain combines TRBV10-3 with TRBJ2-6; weak D call: TRBD2 (7 bases). The CDR3 runs to 19 residues. Trimming pared 6 bases from V and 2 bases from J, leaving 23 bases between. CDR1 and CDR2 from the germline V gene are ENHRY and SYGVKD. The DNA of the CDR3 is TGTGCCATCAGCTACACACAGGGAGGGGAAACTGCTGGGGCCAACGTCCTGACTTTC. It is translated as CAISYTQGGETAGANVLTF.

This clone was observed a few times. V usage is TRBV7-9 and J usage is TRBJ1-5; TRBD1 matches at 7 bases. CDR3 length equals 16 residues. V shed 5 bases, J shed 0 bases, and the junction held 7 bases outside the gene matches. The germline V gene has CDR1 SEHNR and CDR2 FQNEAQ (reference sequence). As DNA, the CDR3 is TGTGCCAGCAGCGCTGACAGGGACTTTAGCAATCAGCCCCAGCATTTT. This sequence encodes CASSADRDFSNQPQHF.

With respect to this clone: One end of the junction varies from germline; a read error may be responsible. The gene calls are TRBV7-7 and TRBJ2-5; 10 positions agree with TRBD2. Germline lookup yields CDR1 SSHAT and CDR2 FNYEAQ (reference sequence). CDR3 size: 16 residues. For the CDR3, the DNA is TGTGCTAGCAGCTTAGTAGCGGGAGGTCCCCAAGAGACCCAGTACTTC. It encodes CASSLVAGGPQETQYF.